This TCR beta chain is from a study of cytomegalovirus exposure and HLA in healthy donors (dated by TCRdb to 2015 to 2018). For context, the study as a whole: According to a later analysis, the roughly 130 validation repertoires were produced on the same platform as the approximately 610 repertoires of the first cohort. The study aimed to test whether signatures of past pathogen exposure could be identified by cataloging public T cell receptors. To predict cytomegalovirus infection status, the study combined high-throughput TCR immunosequencing, statistical association of individual TCRs with disease status, and machine learning. In addition to the first cohort of roughly 700 subjects, a separate validation cohort of approximately 130 different subjects was used. Results and caveats for the whole study, not just this receptor: A few of the identified cytomegalovirus-associated TCR beta chains were confirmed in vitro to be specific for cytomegalovirus antigens. The study gave a list of 150 to 200 TCR beta chains associated with cytomegalovirus. Of the cluster scores, 85% to 95% were above 0 in a later analysis, which found that TCRs clustered in the first cohort also tended to co-occur in the 95 to 150 validation repertoires. The classifier was reported to diagnose cytomegalovirus status with high specificity and sensitivity in both the original cohort and the validation cohort. It was suggested by the authors that the approach could potentially be generalized to other disease states and immunological phenotypes. Most TCR sequences were observed very rarely across donors, whereas some public TCRs were present in many individuals. The validation cohort had no HLA typing available for a later analysis, so co-occurrence within that cohort was assessed over all 120 or so repertoires.

The library was prepared using the immunoSEQ multiplex PCR assay. The paper's processing steps were these. A statistical classification framework was developed to diagnose cytomegalovirus status using the catalog of TCR beta chain sequences. TCRdb carries this immuneACCESS record with in-frame sequences only. Its versions omit some clonotypes, under half of them owing to an unresolved V gene in the studies checked, with the rest unexplained. That table is the source of V, J and clone size, and D and trimming were worked out from the DNA. In all, the sample holds approximately 210,000 clones, and around 88% of those were seen once. The ten largest clones capture about 2.9% of the sample. With respect to this clone: No antigen is known for it. No clone much larger than this one lies a single base away; base qualities are absent.

V loses 6 bases at its end and J loses 2 bases; junction bases beyond the gene matches: 5. From the germline V gene (reference sequence), CDR1 is MNHEY and CDR2 is SMNVEV. Reading from cysteine to phenylalanine, the CDR3 counts 15 amino acids. Only the CDR3 DNA stays, 45 bases, in frame from base 1. Donors formed part of the validation cohort, which comprised 120 subjects and was distinct from the first cohort of 666 subjects. This clonotype originated in a woman under 30 in good health and CMV-seronegative. The sequenced sample was PBMCs. This sequence uses TRBV27 and TRBJ2-2, and 8 junction bases match TRBD2. The DNA sequence is TGTGCCAGCAGGGGGTTAGCGGGAAACACCGGGGAGCTGTTTTTT. Its translation reads: CASRGLAGNTGELFF.